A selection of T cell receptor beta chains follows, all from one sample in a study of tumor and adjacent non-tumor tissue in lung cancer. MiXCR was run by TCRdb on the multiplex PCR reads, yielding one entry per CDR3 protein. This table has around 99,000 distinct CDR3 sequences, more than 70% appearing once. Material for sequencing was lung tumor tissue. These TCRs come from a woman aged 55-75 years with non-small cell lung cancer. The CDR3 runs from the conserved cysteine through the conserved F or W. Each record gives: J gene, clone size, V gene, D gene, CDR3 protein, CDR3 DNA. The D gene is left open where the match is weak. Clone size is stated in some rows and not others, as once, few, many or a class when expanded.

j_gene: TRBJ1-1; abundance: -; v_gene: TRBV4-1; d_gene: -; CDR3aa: CASSQESRLIGGEAFF; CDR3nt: TGCGCCAGCAGCCAAGAATCGCGACTGATAGGCGGTGAAGCTTTCTTT
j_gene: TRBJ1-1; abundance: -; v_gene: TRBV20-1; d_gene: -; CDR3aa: CSAIRHGSPMNTEAFF; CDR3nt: TGCAGTGCTATAAGACACGGTTCTCCGATGAACACTGAAGCTTTCTTT
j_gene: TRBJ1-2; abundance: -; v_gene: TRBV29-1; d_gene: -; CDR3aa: CSFEETELNYGYTF; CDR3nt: TGCAGCTTTGAAGAGACAGAGTTAAACTATGGCTACACCTTC
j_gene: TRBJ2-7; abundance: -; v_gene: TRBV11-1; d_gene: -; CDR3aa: CASSLGDTKTYEQYF; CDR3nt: TGTGCCAGCAGTTTAGGGGACACAAAAACCTACGAGCAATACTTC
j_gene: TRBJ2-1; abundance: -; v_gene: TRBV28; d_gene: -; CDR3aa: CSSSLDGTYNEQFF; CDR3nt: TGTTCCAGCAGTTTAGATGGGACCTACAATGAGCAGTTCTTC
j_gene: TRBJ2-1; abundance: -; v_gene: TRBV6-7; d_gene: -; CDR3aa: CASTIRARTHSYNEQFF; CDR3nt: TGTGCCAGCACGATCAGAGCCAGGACTCACTCCTACAATGAGCAGTTCTTC
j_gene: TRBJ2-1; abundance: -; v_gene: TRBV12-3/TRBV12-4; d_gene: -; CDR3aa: CASSLGNELFF; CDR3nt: TGTGCCAGCAGTTTAGGAAATGAGCTATTCTTC
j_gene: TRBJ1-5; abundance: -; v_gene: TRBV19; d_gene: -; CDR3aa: CASNLLQGGWHQSQHF; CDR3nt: TGTGCCAGTAACTTACTACAGGGAGGGTGGCATCAGTCCCAGCATTTT
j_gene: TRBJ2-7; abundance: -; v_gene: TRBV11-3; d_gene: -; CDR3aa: CASGRIPPYEQYF; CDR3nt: TGTGCCAGCGGACGGATCCCTCCCTACGAACAGTATTTC
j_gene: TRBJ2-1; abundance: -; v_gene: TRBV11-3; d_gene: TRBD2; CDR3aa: CACSPSGYNEQFF; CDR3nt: TGTGCCTGCAGCCCTAGCGGATACAATGAGCAGTTCTTC
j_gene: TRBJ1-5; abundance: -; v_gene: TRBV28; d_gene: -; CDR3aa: CASSLRTYSNQPQHF; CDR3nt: TGTGCCAGCAGTTTAAGGACTTATAGCAATCAGCCCCAGCATTTT
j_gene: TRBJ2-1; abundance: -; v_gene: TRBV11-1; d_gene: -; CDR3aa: CASSFLSYNDQFF; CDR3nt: TGCGCCAGCAGCTTTTTGTCCTACAATGATCAGTTCTTC
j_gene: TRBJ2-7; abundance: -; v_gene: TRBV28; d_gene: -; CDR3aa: CAISFTSAYEQYF; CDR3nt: TGTGCCATCAGTTTTACTTCGGCCTACGAGCAGTACTTC
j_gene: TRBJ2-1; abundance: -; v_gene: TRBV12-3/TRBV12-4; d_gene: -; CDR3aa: CASIHRTGCNEQFF; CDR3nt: TGTGCCAGCATCCACCGGACCGGGTGCAATGAGCAGTTCTTC
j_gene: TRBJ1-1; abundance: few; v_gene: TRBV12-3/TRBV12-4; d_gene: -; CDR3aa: CASSDSGEGNTEAFF; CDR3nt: TGTGCCAGTTCTGATTCAGGTGAGGGGAACACTGAAGCTTTCTTT
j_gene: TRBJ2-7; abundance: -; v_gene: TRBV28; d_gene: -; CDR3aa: CASSFVGRSGHKQYF; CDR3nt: TGTGCCAGCAGTTTCGTTGGGAGATCCGGCCACAAGCAGTACTTC
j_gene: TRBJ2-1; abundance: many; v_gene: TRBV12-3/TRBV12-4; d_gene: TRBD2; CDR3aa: CASSAGGGLGEQFF; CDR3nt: TGTGCCAGCAGCGCTGGGGGAGGGCTTGGTGAGCAGTTCTTC
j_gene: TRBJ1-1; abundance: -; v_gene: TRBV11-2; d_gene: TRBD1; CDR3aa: CTSRRDSLRGNTEVFF; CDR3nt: TGTACCAGCAGACGGGACAGCCTTAGGGGTAACACTGAAGTTTTCTTT